Below are 32 T cell receptor beta chains sequenced from a single sample in a study of blood T cell repertoires in COVID-19. Profiled with immunoSEQ multiplex PCR; TCRdb holds only in-frame clones, not every one. The table lists 150,000 to 200,000 clones, under 80% of them singletons, with approximately 3% in the top ten. Material for sequencing was peripheral blood. These receptors came from a man aged 65 to 85 with acute or convalescent COVID-19.

The rearrangement joins TRBV18 to TRBJ1-4; weak D call: TRBD1 (5 bases). CDR1 KGHSH and CDR2 LQKENI come from the germline V gene. Trimming removed 6 bases from V and 1 base from J, with 12 bases in between. There are 15 residues in the CDR3. The CDR3 spells CASSEFGGTNEKLFF. CDR3 bases: TGTGCCAGCTCTGAGTTCGGGGGAACTAATGAAAAACTGTTTTTT.

This chain connects TRBV28 to TRBJ1-1; a possible D gene is TRBD1 (5 bases). V dropped 5 bases and J dropped 1 base, with 11 bases sitting between them. Germline CDR1 reads MDHEN; CDR2 reads SYDVKM. There are 14 residues in the CDR3. Written as DNA, the CDR3 is TGTGCCAGCAGTCTCTGGGGGGGGAACACTGAAGCTTTCTTT. Translation: CASSLWGGNTEAFF.

This clone was observed a handful of times. This chain joins TRBV9 and TRBJ2-2, with TRBD2 matching over 7 bases. The CDR3 is 15 amino acids. The ends lost 0 bases at V and 6 bases at J; junction bases unmatched: 5. From germline, CDR1 is SGDLS and CDR2 YYNGEE. Here the CDR3 DNA reads TGTGCCAGCAGCGTAGGCGGGAGTAACGCCGGGGAGCTGTTTTTT. Protein product: CASSVGGSNAGELFF.

The chain links TRBV7-9 to TRBJ2-1, with D perhaps TRBD2 (6 bases). V was pared by 1 base and J by 5 bases, with 15 bases between. This CDR3 is 16 amino acids long. Per the germline V gene, CDR1 is SEHNR and CDR2 is FQNEAQ (reference sequence). DNA for the CDR3: TGTGCCAGCAGCTTAGATACTGGGACTGGAGACAATGAGCAGTTCTTC. Residues: CASSLDTGTGDNEQFF.

The chain employs TRBV5-5 and TRBJ1-1; TRBD1 is a possible D gene (5 bases). Germline V gene lookup returns CDR1 SGHKS and CDR2 YYEKEE (reference sequence). V was cut by 0 bases and J by 4 bases, with 13 bases left in between. The CDR3 contains 15 residues. DNA of the CDR3: TGTGCCAGCAGCTTGGGCCACCACCAGGGCACTGAAGCTTTCTTT. Residues: CASSLGHHQGTEAFF. Full variable domain (outside the CDR3, taken from reference TRBV5-5 and TRBJ1-1): DAGVTQSPTHLIKTRGQQVTLRCSPISGHKSVSWYQQVLGQGPQFIFQYYEKEERGRGNFPDRFSARQFPNYSSELNVNALLLGDSALYLCASSLGHHQGTEAFFGQGTRLTVV.

This chain connects TRBV7-2 to TRBJ2-3, with TRBD1 identical over 8 bases. Germline lookup yields CDR1 SGHTA and CDR2 FQGNSA. After removal of 6 bases from V and 4 bases from J, the junction contained 3 bases not matched to a gene. The CDR3 sequence is 13 residues long. The CDR3 DNA is TGTGCCAGCAGGTGGACAGGGCCAGATACGCAGTATTTT. The encoded protein is CASRWTGPDTQYF.

This chain connects TRBV5-4 to TRBJ2-1; D is uncertain. Trimming cost V 0 bases and J 4 bases, with 14 bases left between them. Germline V gene lookup returns CDR1 SGHNT and CDR2 YYREEE (reference sequence). The length of the CDR3 is 16 residues. In DNA, the CDR3 is TGTGCCAGCAGCTTGGGGCAGGTGACCTTATACAATGAGCAGTTCTTC. It translates to CASSLGQVTLYNEQFF.

Only one count was recorded for this clone. This chain joins TRBV19 and TRBJ2-3, with 13 bases aligning to TRBD2. V shed 6 bases and J 8 bases; nucleotides not matched to a gene: 8. The germline V gene has CDR1 LNHDA and CDR2 SQIVND (reference sequence). This CDR3 region has 15 residues. The CDR3, as DNA: TGTGCCAGTAGGGTAACTAGCGGGGGGGTCAGTACGCAGTATTTT. Its translation: CASRVTSGGVSTQYF.

This chain links TRBV7-2 with TRBJ2-1; 11 bases fit TRBD2. The length of the CDR3 is 15 residues. V shed 5 bases, J shed 8 bases, and the junction held 8 bases outside the gene matches. Germline CDR1 and CDR2: SGHTA and FQGNSA. The CDR3 bases are TGTGCCAGCAGCCTTAGCGGGGGGGCCCAGCATGAGCAGTTCTTC. Its translation: CASSLSGGAQHEQFF.

This clone was seen only a few times. This sequence joins TRBV7-9 and TRBJ1-5, with 10 nucleotides matching TRBD1. CDR1 is SEHNR and CDR2 is FQNEAQ in the germline V gene (reference sequence). The trim removed 5 bases at V and 3 bases at J, leaving 4 bases unmatched. The CDR3 spans 15 residues. In DNA, the CDR3 is TGTGCCAGCAGCCAGGGACAGGGGCACAATCAGCCCCAGCATTTT. The encoded protein is CASSQGQGHNQPQHF. Full variable domain (missing parts from reference TRBV7-9 and TRBJ1-5): DTGVSQNPRHKITKRGQNVTFRCDPISEHNRLYWYRQTLGQGPEFLTYFQNEAQLEKSRLLSDRFSAERPKGSFSTLEIQRTEQGDSAMYLCASSQGQGHNQPQHFGDGTRLSIL.

The chain recombines TRBV18 with TRBJ2-5; 9 bases map to TRBD2. Germline trimming cut 0 bases from V and 10 bases from J; bases unmatched to any gene: 9. There are 15 residues in the CDR3. Germline loops: CDR1 KGHSH, CDR2 LQKENI. The CDR3 spells CASSPPGSGGLGQYF. CDR3 DNA sequence: TGTGCCAGCTCACCACCGGGTAGCGGGGGACTGGGCCAGTACTTC.

This chain links TRBV12-5 with TRBJ1-1; D not certain. The V end lost 5 bases, the J end lost 10 bases, and 11 bases lay between the germline ends. Germline values: CDR1 LGHNT, CDR2 FRNRAP. The length of the CDR3 is 11 residues. CDR3 loop: CASGPRRPAFF. As DNA, the CDR3 is TGTGCTAGTGGTCCCCGGAGGCCAGCTTTCTTT.

This chain links TRBV7-6 with TRBJ2-1; D may be TRBD2 (6 bases). Germline lookup yields CDR1 SGHVS and CDR2 FNYEAQ. The germline V and J ends were trimmed by 1 base and 9 bases, with 13 bases remaining between them. This CDR3 is 14 amino acids long. The CDR3 coding sequence is TGTGCCAGCAGCTTAGACGGGGGATTCGGTGAGCAGTTCTTC. Translation gives CASSLDGGFGEQFF.

CDR3 coding DNA: TGCGCCAGCAGTGAAAGGACACCGAACACTGAAGCTTTCTTT. It yields the protein CASSERTPNTEAFF. This chain joins TRBV10-1 and TRBJ1-1; a possible D gene is TRBD1 (5 bases). V lost 3 bases and J lost 1, with 9 bases in between. The germline V gene has CDR1 WNHNN and CDR2 SYGVQD (reference sequence). The CDR3 contains 14 residues.

The genes are TRBV11-2 and TRBJ2-5; 9 positions agree with TRBD2. V dropped 0 bases and J dropped 5; count of bases not matched to a gene: 13. The germline V gene encodes CDR1 SGHAT and CDR2 FQNNGV. The CDR3 covers 18 residues. The CDR3 loop reads CASSLDLAGGPMVETQYF. CDR3 DNA sequence: TGTGCCAGCAGCTTAGATTTGGCGGGAGGGCCAATGGTGGAGACCCAGTACTTC.

The V call is TRBV7-8, the J call TRBJ2-1; TRBD2 agrees at 10 bases. The V segment lost 1 base and the J segment 2 bases; nucleotides outside the gene matches: 2. The germline CDR1 and CDR2 sequences are SGHVS and FQNEAQ. This CDR3 comprises 16 residues. CDR3 bases: TGTGCCAGCAGCTTAGTGGGGACTAGCGCCTACAATGAGCAGTTCTTC. Residues: CASSLVGTSAYNEQFF.

CDR3 loop: CASSPGQAINEQFF. CDR3 nucleotides: TGCGCCAGCAGCCCCGGACAGGCTATCAATGAGCAGTTCTTC. The chain uses TRBV5-1 and TRBJ2-1; 7 nucleotides match TRBD1. V was pared by 4 bases and J by 6 bases, with 7 bases of the junction left unmatched. The V gene's germline CDR1 is SGHRS and CDR2 YFSETQ. CDR3 length equals 14 residues. The full variable domain, with the rest looked up from reference TRBV5-1 and TRBJ2-1, is KAGVTQTPRYLIKTRGQQVTLSCSPISGHRSVSWYQQTPGQGLQFLFEYFSETQRNKGNFPGRFSGRQFSNSRSEMNVSTLELGDSALYLCASSPGQAINEQFFGPGTRLTVL.

V and J are TRBV2 and TRBJ2-7; perhaps TRBD2 as D (6 bases). Germline V CDR1 and CDR2: SNHLY, FYNNEI. V was cut by 4 bases and J by 4 bases, with 17 bases left in between. The CDR3 consists of 15 residues. The CDR3 region has the DNA TGTGCCAGCAGTGCTAGCGCCAAGCTCGGGTACGAGCAGTACTTC. This encodes CASSASAKLGYEQYF.

The chain is built from TRBV2 and TRBJ1-1, with 11 bases that match TRBD1. Unmatched junction bases numbered 2, after V lost 5 bases and J lost 9 bases. The CDR3 contains 12 residues. Germline CDR1 is SNHLY and CDR2 is FYNNEI. The CDR3 bases are TGTGCCAGCAGTCCGGACAGGGGGCAAGCTTTCTTT. Translated, it gives CASSPDRGQAFF.

The rearrangement links TRBV2 to TRBJ2-3; TRBD2 matches at 9 bases. J gave up 3 bases and V 5 bases, and 9 bases lay outside the gene matches. CDR3 length: 16 residues. Germline lookup yields CDR1 SNHLY and CDR2 FYNNEI. CDR3 in amino acids: CASSLSGGARTDTQYF. The CDR3 coding sequence is TGTGCCAGCAGTCTTAGCGGGGGAGCAAGGACAGATACGCAGTATTTT.

The chain joins TRBV7-8 to TRBJ2-3; the D gene is possibly TRBD2 (5 bases). Looked up from germline, CDR1 is SGHVS and CDR2 is FQNEAQ. Trimming cost V 6 bases and J 1 base, with 14 bases left between them. The CDR3 totals 15 residues. Written as DNA, the CDR3 is TGTGCCAGCAGGCCTTTCGCCGGGGGCACAGATACGCAGTATTTT. This gives the protein CASRPFAGGTDTQYF.

The chain carries TRBV11-3 and TRBJ1-1, with D uncertain. Germline V gene sequence: CDR1 SGHNT, CDR2 YENEEA. Trimming left V 4 bases short and J 4 bases short, with 19 bases between. The CDR3 has 16 residues. CDR3 amino acids: CASSSSVGVSPTEAFF. The DNA of the CDR3 is TGTGCCAGCAGCTCCTCAGTTGGAGTATCCCCCACTGAAGCTTTCTTT.

V gene TRBV3-1 (or the pseudogene TRBV3-2) combines with J gene TRBJ1-1; weak D call: TRBD1 (6 bases). Germline assignment: CDR1 LGHDT and CDR2 YNNKEL (reference sequence). The CDR3 contains 16 residues. The V end was cut by 9 bases, the J end by 1 base, with 21 bases between. For the CDR3, the DNA is TGTGCCAGTGAAGAGCTCGAACAGGGAAGGAACACTGAAGCTTTCTTT. Translation gives CASEELEQGRNTEAFF.

The J gene is TRBJ2-7, the V gene TRBV28; no firm D call. Germline loops: CDR1 MDHEN, CDR2 SYDVKM. The V gene lost 7 bases and the J gene lost 1 base, with 11 bases spanning the gap. This CDR3 is built from 13 residues. CDR3 DNA: TGTGCCAGCACACCAACCGCGTCCTACGAGCAGTACTTC. It codes for CASTPTASYEQYF.

The chain combines TRBV7-8 with TRBJ1-5; 9 bases agree with TRBD1. Trimming removed 5 bases from V and 14 bases from J; junction bases left unmatched: 13. This CDR3 has 14 residues. Germline CDR1 is SGHVS and CDR2 is FQNEAQ. The CDR3 DNA is TGTGCCAGCAGCGCGGGACAGGGAATTGGGTCGGAGCATTTT. Translation: CASSAGQGIGSEHF.

The rearrangement joins TRBV28 to TRBJ1-2; 9 bases line up with TRBD1. The CDR3 contains 16 residues. J was trimmed by 5 bases and V by 3 bases; bases with no gene match: 10. Germline V gives CDR1 MDHEN, CDR2 SYDVKM. CDR3 DNA: TGTGCCAGCAGTTTTCAGGGACAGGGTATCAAATATGGCTACACCTTC. It specifies CASSFQGQGIKYGYTF.

This chain links TRBV6-6 with TRBJ1-1; D gene uncertain. Germline CDR1 MNHNY, CDR2 SVGAGI (reference sequence). Trimming removed 0 bases from V and 5 bases from J, with 7 bases in between. The CDR3 is made up of 13 amino acids. The CDR3 region is CASSYSGRTEAFF. The DNA for the CDR3 is TGTGCCAGCAGTTACTCAGGGAGAACTGAAGCTTTCTTT.

The DNA for the CDR3 is TGTGCCAGTAGCATACAGGGTATTGAGACCCAGTACTTC. It encodes CASSIQGIETQYF. This chain links TRBV19 with TRBJ2-5; TRBD1 might be the D (6 bases). This CDR3 is 13 amino acids long. V was trimmed by 6 bases and J by 5 bases, leaving 13 bases between them. The V gene's germline CDR1 is LNHDA and CDR2 SQIVND (reference sequence). The variable domain in full, completed from reference TRBV19 and TRBJ2-5, reads DGGITQSPKYLFRKEGQNVTLSCEQNLNHDAMYWYRQDPGQGLRLIYYSQIVNDFQKGDIAEGYSVSREKKESFPLTVTSAQKNPTAFYLCASSIQGIETQYFGPGTRLLVL.

The chain carries TRBV6-2 or TRBV6-3 and TRBJ2-1, with D possibly TRBD1 on 5 matching bases. V lost 1 base to trimming and J lost 9 bases, with 16 bases between them. Germline loops: CDR1 MNHEY, CDR2 SVGEGT. This CDR3 is 15 amino acids long. The DNA for the CDR3 is TGTGCCAGCAGTTACTGGCAGGGCGAGATCAGTGAGCAGTTCTTC. It yields the protein CASSYWQGEISEQFF.

This chain connects TRBV30 to TRBJ2-7; 7 bases line up with TRBD2. Germline assignment: CDR1 GTSNPN and CDR2 SVGIG (reference sequence). With V trimmed by 0 bases and J by 2 bases, 10 bases remained unmatched. CDR3 length: 16 amino acids. In DNA, the CDR3 is TGTGCCTGGAGTGTACATGCGGGAGTGCTAACCTACGAGCAGTACTTC. Encoded protein: CAWSVHAGVLTYEQYF. The whole variable domain, filled in from reference TRBV30 and TRBJ2-7, reads SQTIHQWPATLVQPVGSPLSLECTVEGTSNPNLYWYRQAAGRGLQLLFYSVGIGQISSEVPQNLSASRPQDRQFILSSKKLLLSDSGFYLCAWSVHAGVLTYEQYFGPGTRLTVT.

The genes are TRBV9 and TRBJ1-2; 8 bases map to TRBD1. The CDR3 consists of 13 residues. V lost 4 bases, J lost 8 bases, and 7 bases stayed unmatched. CDR1 is SGDLS and CDR2 is YYNGEE in the germline V gene. In DNA, the CDR3 is TGTGCCAGCAGCCAGGGGGCGGGTTTCGGCTACACCTTC. Protein sequence: CASSQGAGFGYTF. Full variable domain (remainder filled in from reference TRBV9 and TRBJ1-2): DSGVTQTPKHLITATGQRVTLRCSPRSGDLSVYWYQQSLDQGLQFLIQYYNGEERAKGNILERFSAQQFPDLHSELNLSSLELGDSALYFCASSQGAGFGYTFGSGTRLTVV.

The chain links TRBV3-1 (or the pseudogene TRBV3-2) to TRBJ2-7; 8 positions agree with TRBD2. The CDR3 is 15 amino acids. The germline V gene encodes CDR1 LGHDT and CDR2 YNNKEL (reference sequence). The V gene end was trimmed by 2 bases and the J gene end by 4 bases; junction bases not matched to a gene: 7. In DNA, the CDR3 is TGTGCCAGCAGCCAAAGCGGGAGACACCCTTACGAGCAGTACTTC. Translation: CASSQSGRHPYEQYF.